The next 2 T cell receptor beta chains were all read from a single sample in a study of T-cell reconstitution after alpha-beta-depleted transplantation in children (dated by TCRdb to 2016 to 2017). To prepare the library, PCR was applied. Sequencing was carried out with an Illumina HiSeq 2500. TCR libraries were prepared with molecular barcoding, using unique molecular identifiers to normalize TCRbeta repertoire quantification. In TCRdb, the public reads were trimmed at Q25 with fastp and aligned with MiXCR, with productive beta chains retained. Entries are consolidated by CDR3 protein sequence, retaining the most common genes and DNA. Within this sample are a few thousand distinct CDR3 sequences, with approximately 27% of them counted one time only. The biggest ten clones account for about a third of the sample. The sample's time point, from its label and the paper: day 60 (about 2 months) after transplantation. The intended sense of this specimen's treatment or condition label: allogeneic hematopoietic cell transplantation with graft depleted of TCRalphabeta T cells and CD19 B cells.

The sample was PBMCs, mostly from graft donor cells, taken 60 days after TCRalphabeta/CD19-depleted stem cell transplant. The receptors shown here come from a male patient aged 2 to 10 who had a stem cell transplant for acute lymphoblastic leukemia, so the T cells may come from the graft donor.

The sample holds many counts of this clonotype. J is TRBJ2-7 and V is TRBV10-1; D unclear. Germline CDR1 is WNHNN and CDR2 is SYGVQD (reference sequence). V dropped 1 base and J dropped 6 bases, with 10 bases sitting between them. The CDR3 covers 13 residues. The DNA for the CDR3 is TGCGCCAGCAGTGAGTTCCCCTGGACCGAGCAGTACTTC. Translation gives CASSEFPWTEQYF.

This chain uses TRBV19 with TRBJ2-2; D may match TRBD1 or TRBD2 (5 bases each). V shed 7 bases and J shed 6 bases, with 9 bases lying between them. The CDR3 runs to 12 residues. From germline, CDR1 is LNHDA and CDR2 SQIVND (reference sequence). CDR3 residues: CASKLGAGELFF. In DNA, the CDR3 is TGTGCCAGTAAGCTGGGGGCCGGGGAGCTGTTTTTT.